These 31 T cell receptor beta chains were all obtained from the same sample, sequenced in a study of blood T cell repertoires in COVID-19 (dated by TCRdb to about 2020). The method behind the library was the immunoSEQ multiplex PCR assay. In TCRdb, the immuneACCESS table is reduced to in-frame sequences with V and J assigned. These tables do not hold every clone; where another copy was compared, an unresolved V gene accounts for under half, and the others remain unexplained. This sample gives about 230,000 clones in total; around 89% of them show up just once. The ten largest clones capture 2.5% of the sample. The specimen sequenced was PBMCs or T cells enriched from blood (not recorded which). All receptors come from a woman aged 40-49 years with acute COVID-19.

This chain links TRBV2 with TRBJ2-5; 10 positions agree with TRBD1. The germline gives CDR1 SNHLY, CDR2 FYNNEI. This CDR3 is built from 15 residues. The V segment lost 6 bases and the J segment 2 bases; nucleotides outside the gene matches: 6. The CDR3 DNA sequence: TGTGCCAGCAGGGCTGACAGGGGGCGTCAAGAGACCCAGTACTTC. It codes for CASRADRGRQETQYF.

The chain recombines TRBV30 with TRBJ1-2; 8 nucleotides agree with TRBD1. Unmatched junction bases numbered 8, after V lost 2 bases and J lost 0 bases. The CDR3 runs to 16 residues. Germline loops: CDR1 GTSNPN, CDR2 SVGIG (reference sequence). The CDR3 spells CAWSPGGPLTNYGYTF. Here the CDR3 DNA reads TGTGCCTGGAGTCCAGGGGGCCCCCTTACTAACTATGGCTACACCTTC.

CDR3 DNA: TGTGCCAGCAGCTTGGAGGGGACTAGCGGCGACGAGCAGTACGTC. It encodes CASSLEGTSGDEQYV. The chain is built from TRBV5-8 and TRBJ2-7, with TRBD2 identical over 11 bases. Germline CDR1 and CDR2: SGHTS and YDEGEE. The V gene end was trimmed by 0 bases and the J gene end by 5 bases; junction bases not matched to a gene: 4. The CDR3 is 15 residues long.

Here the CDR3 DNA reads TGTGCCAGTAGTGGACTAGCGGGAAACCTCCAAGAGACCCAGTACTTC. It yields the protein CASSGLAGNLQETQYF. The gene calls are TRBV19 and TRBJ2-5, with 12 bases fitting TRBD2. J was trimmed by 1 base and V by 5 bases; bases with no gene match: 5. The CDR3 is 16 amino acids. Per the germline V gene, CDR1 is LNHDA and CDR2 is SQIVND (reference sequence).

In nucleotides, the CDR3 is TGTGCCAGCAGCCAAGATCGTGCCCAGGGAGGCTATGGCTACACCTTC. It specifies CASSQDRAQGGYGYTF. The V call is TRBV4-2, the J call TRBJ1-2; tentative D call: TRBD1 (5 bases). This CDR3 spans 16 amino acids. Germline CDR1 and CDR2: LGHNA and YNFKEQ. V lost 0 bases and J 4 bases, leaving 15 bases between the germline ends.

The CDR3 DNA reads TGTGCCAGCAGCTTAGGCGCAGGGGGCTCGTACACTGAAGCTTTCTTT. Its protein product is CASSLGAGGSYTEAFF. The V call is TRBV11-2, the J call TRBJ1-1, with TRBD1 identical over 8 bases. Germline loops: CDR1 SGHAT, CDR2 FQNNGV. The junction had 7 bases not matched to a gene; V was cut back by 1 base and J by 3 bases. The CDR3 runs to 16 residues.

This sequence joins TRBV6-5 and TRBJ1-1; D is perhaps TRBD1 (6 bases). The CDR3 sequence is 14 residues long. V was shortened by 6 bases and J by 1 base, with 12 bases between the two germline ends. Looked up from germline, CDR1 is MNHEY and CDR2 is SVGAGI. The CDR3 region has the DNA TGTGCCAGCAGGCCGGGACACAAGAACACTGAAGCTTTCTTT. Translating it yields CASRPGHKNTEAFF.

This clone appeared once. The gene calls are TRBV27 and TRBJ2-1; D may be TRBD1 (6 bases). Germline assignment: CDR1 MNHEY and CDR2 SMNVEV (reference sequence). Trimming shortened V by 1 base and J by 4 bases, and 8 bases separated the two germline ends. The CDR3 spans 14 residues. This CDR3 is CASSLYRAYNEQFF. The CDR3 nucleotides read TGTGCCAGCAGTTTATACAGGGCATACAATGAGCAGTTCTTC.

As to this clone: Other DNA sequences in this sample translate to the same CDR3. This chain uses TRBV5-1 with TRBJ1-1; a weak D match, TRBD1 (6 bases). Germline CDR1 SGHRS, CDR2 YFSETQ. V shed 3 bases and J shed 2 bases, with 11 bases lying between them. The CDR3 has 14 residues. For the CDR3, the DNA is TGCGCCAGCAGCTCAGGACAGCCAAACACTGAAGCTTTCTTT. Translating gives CASSSGQPNTEAFF.

The chain recombines TRBV6-2 or TRBV6-3 with TRBJ2-7; 10 bases align to TRBD1. The CDR3 has 13 residues. The V and J ends lost 6 bases and 11 bases, in that order; junction bases with no gene match: 10. CDR1 and CDR2 (germline): MNHEY, SVGEGT. The CDR3 DNA reads TGTGCCAGCAGCCTGGACGACAGGGGGCCGGAGTACGTC. Amino acids: CASSLDDRGPEYV.

The chain uses TRBV5-6 and TRBJ1-1, with D uncertain. Trimming removed 4 bases from V and 9 bases from J, with 19 bases in between. The CDR3 sequence is 14 residues long. Germline values: CDR1 SGHDT, CDR2 YYEEEE. The CDR3 sequence is CASSQRRDTEQAFF. CDR3 DNA sequence: TGTGCCAGCAGCCAGAGACGAGACACAGAACAAGCTTTCTTT.

V gene TRBV4-3 combines with J gene TRBJ2-3; TRBD2 might be the D (5 bases). V shed 2 bases and J shed 5 bases, with 26 bases lying between them. Per the germline V gene, CDR1 is LGHNA and CDR2 is YSLEER. The CDR3 has 19 amino acids. CDR3 sequence: CASSQLGSAGMVVRDTQYF. Written as DNA, the CDR3 is TGCGCCAGCAGCCAACTGGGAAGTGCCGGGATGGTGGTGAGAGATACGCAGTATTTT.

The V and J genes are TRBV13 and TRBJ2-3; 15 bases are a match to TRBD2. J lost 0 bases, V lost 5 bases, and 15 bases had no gene match. CDR1 is PRHDT and CDR2 is FYEKMQ in the germline V gene (reference sequence). The CDR3 is made up of 21 amino acids. In DNA form, the CDR3 reads TGTGCCAGCAGCGGGACGCGGGGGACTAGCGGGAGGTCGAGGAGCACAGATACGCAGTATTTT. Its translation: CASSGTRGTSGRSRSTDTQYF.

This clone turned up a few times. The chain carries TRBV19 and TRBJ1-4, with TRBD1 matching over 7 bases. The V and J ends lost 6 bases and 1 base, in that order; junction bases with no gene match: 5. Germline V gives CDR1 LNHDA, CDR2 SQIVND (reference sequence). The CDR3 loop spans 15 amino acids. The CDR3 loop is CASRARTGTNEKLFF. CDR3 in DNA: TGTGCCAGTAGAGCCCGGACAGGAACTAATGAAAAACTGTTTTTT.

The CDR3 nucleotides read TGCAGTGCTATTGACGACAGGGGTCGGTATAGCAATCAGCCCCAGCATTTT. Translating gives CSAIDDRGRYSNQPQHF. V gene TRBV20-1 combines with J gene TRBJ1-5, with 8 positions matching TRBD1. V lost 4 bases to trimming and J lost 0 bases; unmatched junction nucleotides: 11. Germline V gene data show CDR1 as DFQATT and CDR2 as SNEGSKA (reference sequence). The CDR3 loop spans 17 amino acids.

Here the CDR3 reads CASSFKGQGAGNTIYF. For the CDR3, the DNA is TGTGCCAGCAGCTTCAAGGGACAGGGGGCTGGAAACACCATATATTTT. The chain combines TRBV11-2 with TRBJ1-3, with TRBD1 matching 11 bases. The ends lost 3 bases at V and 2 bases at J; junction bases unmatched: 3. Germline V CDR1 and CDR2: SGHAT, FQNNGV. The CDR3 spans 16 residues.

This chain uses TRBV29-1 with TRBJ1-1, with TRBD1 identical over 10 bases. Germline V gene data show CDR1 as SQVTM and CDR2 as ANQGSEA. The CDR3 covers 14 residues. V trimming: 7 bases; J trimming: 1 base; junction bases outside the gene matches: 6. The CDR3 reads CSAKGQGRNTEAFF. CDR3 DNA sequence: TGCAGCGCCAAGGGACAGGGGCGGAACACTGAAGCTTTCTTT.

This clone was detected once. In nucleotides, the CDR3 is TGTGCCAGCAGTCCATTCGGGAGGGATGACACTGAAGCTTTCTTT. Its protein is CASSPFGRDDTEAFF. The V and J genes are TRBV7-8 and TRBJ1-1; D gene ambiguous. The CDR3 extends over 15 amino acids. Between the trimmed V and J ends, which lost 6 bases and 3 bases, there was a span of 17 bases. The germline CDR1 and CDR2 sequences are SGHVS and FQNEAQ.

This chain links TRBV2 with TRBJ2-2; 7 nucleotides line up with TRBD2. J was trimmed by 3 bases and V by 7 bases; bases with no gene match: 8. This CDR3 region has 15 residues. Germline CDR1 and CDR2: SNHLY and FYNNEI. For the CDR3, the DNA is TGTGCCAGCACCCGACGGAGCGGGGACACCGGGGAGCTGTTTTTT. This encodes CASTRRSGDTGELFF.

This sequence joins TRBV7-9 and TRBJ1-4; D remains unclear. Deletions cut 3 bases from V and 14 bases from J, with 10 bases between. This CDR3 is 11 amino acids long. Per germline, CDR1 SEHNR and CDR2 FQNEAQ (reference sequence). The CDR3 loop reads CASSLEGGLFF. Here the CDR3 DNA reads TGTGCCAGCAGCTTGGAGGGCGGGCTGTTTTTT.

V is TRBV5-6 and J is TRBJ1-3; 8 nucleotides match TRBD1. V shed 4 bases and J 2 bases; nucleotides not matched to a gene: 8. The germline V gene encodes CDR1 SGHDT and CDR2 YYEEEE. This CDR3 comprises 16 residues. As DNA, the CDR3 is TGTGCCAGCAGCCCGGGACAGGACTCTGCTGGAAACACCATATATTTT. Residues: CASSPGQDSAGNTIYF.

V gene TRBV5-4 combines with J gene TRBJ2-1, with D possibly matching TRBD1 (6 bases). CDR1 is SGHNT, CDR2 YYREEE, per germline (reference sequence). The CDR3 length is 17 residues. The germline V and J ends were trimmed by 3 bases and 9 bases, with 25 bases remaining between them. The CDR3 sequence: CASSSDPVASLRGEQFF. The DNA for the CDR3 is TGTGCCAGCAGCTCGGATCCGGTGGCTAGCCTCAGGGGTGAGCAGTTCTTC.

The chain joins TRBV2 to TRBJ1-1; 9 bases are a match to TRBD1. The CDR3 runs 14 residues. With 5 bases clipped from V and 1 base from J, the junction kept 2 bases outside the gene matches. Germline V gene sequence: CDR1 SNHLY, CDR2 FYNNEI. The CDR3: CASSWGQGNTEAFF. The DNA for the CDR3 is TGTGCCAGCAGTTGGGGACAGGGGAACACTGAAGCTTTCTTT. The full variable domain, its missing parts supplied by reference TRBV2 and TRBJ1-1, is EPEVTQTPSHQVTQMGQEVILRCVPISNHLYFYWYRQILGQKVEFLVSFYNNEISEKSEIFDDQFSVERPDGSNFTLKIRSTKLEDSAMYFCASSWGQGNTEAFFGQGTRLTVV.

This chain links TRBV2 with TRBJ2-7; 10 nucleotides line up with TRBD1. This CDR3 region has 13 residues. Germline lookup yields CDR1 SNHLY and CDR2 FYNNEI. Trimming removed 7 bases from V and 5 bases from J; junction bases left unmatched: 5. The CDR3 nucleotides read TGTGCCAGCACAACGACAGGGGGCCACGAGCAGTACTTC. This codes for CASTTTGGHEQYF.

The J gene is TRBJ2-3, the V gene TRBV4-1; TRBD2 is a possible D gene (6 bases). V dropped 0 bases and J dropped 0 bases, with 7 bases sitting between them. Germline V gene data show CDR1 as MGHRA and CDR2 as YSYEKL. The length of the CDR3 is 15 residues. CDR3 DNA sequence: TGCGCCAGCAGCCAAGACGGGACTAGCACAGATACGCAGTATTTT. It is translated as CASSQDGTSTDTQYF.

This clone was detected a few times. The genes are TRBV30 and TRBJ1-2; unclear D gene. Germline CDR1 reads GTSNPN; CDR2 reads SVGIG (reference sequence). The CDR3 sequence is 14 residues long. Deletions cut 0 bases from V and 7 bases from J, with 15 bases between. The CDR3 DNA sequence: TGTGCCTGGAGTGTACCTCCCCGGGTGGTTGGCTACACCTTC. Its translation: CAWSVPPRVVGYTF.

This sequence joins TRBV11-3 and TRBJ1-4; D gene uncertain. Trimming took 3 bases from V and 5 from J, leaving 4 bases between them. The CDR3 runs 12 residues. Germline V gene data show CDR1 as SGHNT and CDR2 as YENEEA. CDR3 DNA sequence: TGTGCCAGCAGCTTTATAAATGAAAAACTGTTTTTT. This translates into CASSFINEKLFF.

The sample holds one count of this clone. The chain recombines TRBV7-2 with TRBJ2-1; possibly TRBD2 for D (6 bases). Germline values: CDR1 SGHTA, CDR2 FQGNSA. The CDR3 totals 16 residues. Trimming shortened V by 2 bases and J by 3 bases, and 14 bases separated the two germline ends. The CDR3 region has the DNA TGTGCCAGCAGCTTACGTAGCGGAGCCTACTACAATGAGCAGTTCTTC. The encoded protein is CASSLRSGAYYNEQFF.

The chain joins TRBV7-8 to TRBJ1-1; 8 nucleotides line up with TRBD1. J gave up 4 bases and V 1 base, and 2 bases lay outside the gene matches. Germline lookup yields CDR1 SGHVS and CDR2 FQNEAQ. This CDR3 has 14 amino acids. CDR3 coding DNA: TGTGCCAGCAGCTTAGACAGGGGGTTCACTGAAGCTTTCTTT. Encoded protein: CASSLDRGFTEAFF.

The rearrangement links TRBV29-1 to TRBJ2-5; D not resolved. V was shortened by 6 bases and J by 1 base, with 12 bases between the two germline ends. CDR3 length: 13 residues. Germline assignment: CDR1 SQVTM and CDR2 ANQGSEA. The CDR3 loop is CSVTAAVQETQYF. Written as DNA, the CDR3 is TGCAGCGTCACGGCGGCAGTCCAAGAGACCCAGTACTTC. Variable domain in full (rest from reference TRBV29-1 and TRBJ2-5): SAVISQKPSRDICQRGTSLTIQCQVDSQVTMMFWYRQQPGQSLTLIATANQGSEATYESGFVIDKFPISRPNLTFSTLTVSNMSPEDSSIYLCSVTAAVQETQYFGPGTRLLVL.

The chain links TRBV4-2 to TRBJ2-1; D gene unclear. Trimming stripped 3 bases from V and 10 bases from J, with 10 bases between. The CDR3 has 12 residues. The germline CDR1 and CDR2 sequences are LGHNA and YNFKEQ. CDR3 bases: TGTGCCAGCAGCCACCCCACCGGGGAGCAGTTCTTC. It encodes CASSHPTGEQFF.